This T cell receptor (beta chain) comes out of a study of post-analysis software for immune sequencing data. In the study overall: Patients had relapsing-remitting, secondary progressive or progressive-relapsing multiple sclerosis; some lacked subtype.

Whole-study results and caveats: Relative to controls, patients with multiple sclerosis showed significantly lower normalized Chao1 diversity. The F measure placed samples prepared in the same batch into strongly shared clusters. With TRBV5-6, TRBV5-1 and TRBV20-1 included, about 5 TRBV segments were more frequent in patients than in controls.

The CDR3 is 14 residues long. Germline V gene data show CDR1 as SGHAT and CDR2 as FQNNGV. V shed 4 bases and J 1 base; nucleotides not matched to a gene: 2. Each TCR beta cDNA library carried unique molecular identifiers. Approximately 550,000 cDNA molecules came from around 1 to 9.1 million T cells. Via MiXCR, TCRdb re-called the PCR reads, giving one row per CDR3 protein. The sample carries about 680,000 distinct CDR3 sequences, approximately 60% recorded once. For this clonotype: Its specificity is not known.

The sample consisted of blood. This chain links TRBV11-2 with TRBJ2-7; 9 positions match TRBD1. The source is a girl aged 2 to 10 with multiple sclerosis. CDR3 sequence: CASSYGQGSYEQYF. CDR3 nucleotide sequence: TGTGCCAGCAGCTACGGACAGGGGTCCTACGAGCAGTACTTC. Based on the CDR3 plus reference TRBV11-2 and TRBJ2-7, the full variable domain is EAGVAQSPRYKIIEKRQSVAFWCNPISGHATLYWYQQILGQGPKLLIQFQNNGVVDDSQLPKDRFSAERLKGVDSTLKIQPAKLEDSAVYLCASSYGQGSYEQYFGPGTRLTVT.